This T cell receptor beta chain was documented in a study of tumor-infiltrating lymphocytes in localized non-small cell lung cancer. Assay used: immunoSEQ multiplex PCR; TCRdb lists only in-frame clones, some missing. The table lists 25,000 to 35,000 clones, approximately 85% of them singletons. This CDR3 spans 14 amino acids. Germline assignment: CDR1 MNHNY and CDR2 SVGAGI (reference sequence). The V segment lost 8 bases and the J segment 2 bases; nucleotides outside the gene matches: 8. This TCR derives from a human donor with non-small cell lung cancer. The chain is built from TRBV6-6 and TRBJ1-1; 7 nucleotides agree with TRBD1. Sequencing used lung tumor tissue. CDR3 nucleotides: TGTGCCAGCTCGTGGACAGGATTAAACACTGAAGCTTTCTTT. It yields the protein CASSWTGLNTEAFF.